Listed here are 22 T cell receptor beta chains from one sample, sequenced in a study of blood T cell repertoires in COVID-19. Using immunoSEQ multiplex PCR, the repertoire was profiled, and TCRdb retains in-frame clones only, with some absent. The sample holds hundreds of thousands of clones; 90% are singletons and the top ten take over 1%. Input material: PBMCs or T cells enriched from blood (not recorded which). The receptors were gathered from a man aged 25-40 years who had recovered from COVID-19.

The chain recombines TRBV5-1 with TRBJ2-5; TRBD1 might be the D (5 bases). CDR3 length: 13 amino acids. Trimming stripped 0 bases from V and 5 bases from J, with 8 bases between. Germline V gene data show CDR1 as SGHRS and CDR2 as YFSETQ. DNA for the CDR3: TGCGCCAGCAGCTTGGACAGGATTGAGACCCAGTACTTC. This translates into CASSLDRIETQYF.

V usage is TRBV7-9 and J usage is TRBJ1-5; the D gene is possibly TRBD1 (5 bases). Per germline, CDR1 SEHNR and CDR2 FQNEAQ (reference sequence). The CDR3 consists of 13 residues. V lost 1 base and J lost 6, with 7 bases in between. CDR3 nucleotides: TGTGCCAGCAGCTTAGGACAGCTTCAGCCCCAGCATTTT. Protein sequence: CASSLGQLQPQHF.

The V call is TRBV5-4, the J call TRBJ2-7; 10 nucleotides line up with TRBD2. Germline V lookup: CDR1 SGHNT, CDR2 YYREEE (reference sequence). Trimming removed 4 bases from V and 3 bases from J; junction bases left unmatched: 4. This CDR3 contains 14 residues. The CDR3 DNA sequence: TGTGCCAGCAGCGCAGGACTAGCGGACTACGAGCAGTACTTC. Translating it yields CASSAGLADYEQYF.

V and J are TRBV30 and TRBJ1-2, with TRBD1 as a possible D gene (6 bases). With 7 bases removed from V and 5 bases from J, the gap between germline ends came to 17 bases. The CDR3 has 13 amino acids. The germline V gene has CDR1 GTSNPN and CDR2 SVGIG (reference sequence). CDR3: CASFGQQRYGYTF. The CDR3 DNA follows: TGTGCCTCATTCGGACAGCAACGATATGGCTACACCTTC.

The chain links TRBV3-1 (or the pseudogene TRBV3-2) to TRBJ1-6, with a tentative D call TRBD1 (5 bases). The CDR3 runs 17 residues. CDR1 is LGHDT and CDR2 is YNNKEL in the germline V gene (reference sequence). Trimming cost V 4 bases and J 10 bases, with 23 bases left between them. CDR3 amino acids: CASSPPLGPGTRSPLHF. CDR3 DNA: TGTGCCAGCAGCCCCCCCCTCGGGCCCGGGACTCGATCACCCCTCCACTTT.

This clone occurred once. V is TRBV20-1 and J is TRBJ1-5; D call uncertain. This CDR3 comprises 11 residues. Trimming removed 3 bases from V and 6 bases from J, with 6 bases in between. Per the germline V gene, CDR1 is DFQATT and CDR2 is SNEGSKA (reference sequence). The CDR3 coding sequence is TGCAGTGCTAGCGGTACTCAGCCCCAGCATTTT. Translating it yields CSASGTQPQHF.

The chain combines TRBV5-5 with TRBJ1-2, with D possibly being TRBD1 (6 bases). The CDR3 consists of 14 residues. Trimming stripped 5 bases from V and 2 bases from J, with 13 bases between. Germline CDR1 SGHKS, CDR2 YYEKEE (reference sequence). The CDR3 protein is CASRPRGSNYGYTF. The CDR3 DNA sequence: TGTGCCAGCAGACCCAGGGGATCCAACTATGGCTACACCTTC.

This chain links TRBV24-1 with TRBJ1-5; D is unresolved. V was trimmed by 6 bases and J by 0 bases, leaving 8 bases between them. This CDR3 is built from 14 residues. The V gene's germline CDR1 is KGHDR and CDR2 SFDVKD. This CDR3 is CATSTTDSNQPQHF. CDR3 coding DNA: TGTGCCACCAGTACAACAGATAGCAATCAGCCCCAGCATTTT.

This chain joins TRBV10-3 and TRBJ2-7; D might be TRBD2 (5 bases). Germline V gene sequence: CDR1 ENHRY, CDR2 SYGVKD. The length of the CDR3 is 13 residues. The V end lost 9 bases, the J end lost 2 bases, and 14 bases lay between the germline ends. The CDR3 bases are TGTGCCATAGGTGGAGGCAACACCTACGAGCAGTACTTC. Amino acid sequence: CAIGGGNTYEQYF.

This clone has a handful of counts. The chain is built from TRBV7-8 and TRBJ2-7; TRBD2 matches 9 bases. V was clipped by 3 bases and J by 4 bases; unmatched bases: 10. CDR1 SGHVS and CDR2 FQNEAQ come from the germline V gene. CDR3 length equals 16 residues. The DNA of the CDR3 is TGTGCCAGCAGCTTGTTAGCGGGAGCTGGTCTTTACGAGCAGTACTTC. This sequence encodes CASSLLAGAGLYEQYF.

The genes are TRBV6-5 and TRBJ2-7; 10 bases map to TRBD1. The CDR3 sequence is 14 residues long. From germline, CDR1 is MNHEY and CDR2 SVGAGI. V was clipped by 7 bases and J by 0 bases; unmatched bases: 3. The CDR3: CASKGQGSSYEQYF. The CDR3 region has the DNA TGTGCCAGCAAGGGACAGGGGAGCTCCTACGAGCAGTACTTC.

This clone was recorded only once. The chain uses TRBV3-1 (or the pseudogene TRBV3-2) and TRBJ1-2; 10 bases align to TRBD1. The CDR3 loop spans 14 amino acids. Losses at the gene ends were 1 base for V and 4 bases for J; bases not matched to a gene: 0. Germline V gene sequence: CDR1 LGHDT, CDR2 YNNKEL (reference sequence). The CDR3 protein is CASSQGDRGYGYTF. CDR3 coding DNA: TGTGCCAGCAGCCAAGGGGACAGGGGCTATGGCTACACCTTC.

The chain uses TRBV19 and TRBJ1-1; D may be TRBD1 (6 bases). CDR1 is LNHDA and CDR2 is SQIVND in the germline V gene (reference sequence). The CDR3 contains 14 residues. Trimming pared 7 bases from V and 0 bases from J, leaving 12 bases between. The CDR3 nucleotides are TGTGCCAGTACCGGACAGCTTATGAACACTGAAGCTTTCTTT. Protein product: CASTGQLMNTEAFF.

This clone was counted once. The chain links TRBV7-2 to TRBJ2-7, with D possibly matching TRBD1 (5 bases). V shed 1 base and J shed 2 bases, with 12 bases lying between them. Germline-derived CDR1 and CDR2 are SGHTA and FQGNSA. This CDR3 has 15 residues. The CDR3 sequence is CASSLEGARTYEQYF. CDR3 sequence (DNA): TGTGCCAGCAGCTTAGAAGGGGCAAGGACCTACGAGCAGTACTTC.

The DNA of the CDR3 is TGCGCCAGCAGCTTGGGGGGACAGGCCTTTGCAACTAATGAAAAACTGTTTTTT. It yields the protein CASSLGGQAFATNEKLFF. The rearrangement uses TRBV5-1 and TRBJ1-4; TRBD1 matches 8 bases. The CDR3 has 18 residues. V lost 0 bases, J lost 0 bases, and 7 bases stayed unmatched. CDR1 and CDR2 (germline): SGHRS, YFSETQ.

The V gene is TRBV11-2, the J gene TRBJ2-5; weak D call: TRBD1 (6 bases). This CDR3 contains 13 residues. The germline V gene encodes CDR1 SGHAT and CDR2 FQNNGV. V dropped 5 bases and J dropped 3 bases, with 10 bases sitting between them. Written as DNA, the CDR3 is TGTGCCAGCAGCGACAGGACCAAAGAGACCCAGTACTTC. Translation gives CASSDRTKETQYF.

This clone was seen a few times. In DNA, the CDR3 is TGTGCCAGCAGCCCCTACGCGGGGCATGGGGCCAACGTCCTGACTTTC. Its translation: CASSPYAGHGANVLTF. This sequence joins TRBV11-2 and TRBJ2-6; perhaps TRBD2 as D (6 bases). V was trimmed by 5 bases and J by 3 bases, leaving 14 bases between them. Germline CDR1 is SGHAT and CDR2 is FQNNGV. The CDR3 has 16 residues.

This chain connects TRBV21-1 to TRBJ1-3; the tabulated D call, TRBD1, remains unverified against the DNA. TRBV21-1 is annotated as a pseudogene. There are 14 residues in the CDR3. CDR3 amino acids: CASSKKGTGNTIYF. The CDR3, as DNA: TGTGCCAGCAGCAAAAAGGGGACTGGAAACACCATATATTTT.

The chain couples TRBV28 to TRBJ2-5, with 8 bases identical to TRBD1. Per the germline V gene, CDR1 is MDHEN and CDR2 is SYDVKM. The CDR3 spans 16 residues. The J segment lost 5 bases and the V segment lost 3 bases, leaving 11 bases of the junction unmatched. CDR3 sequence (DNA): TGTGCCAGCAGTTTCCAAACAGGGGGTTTTACGGAGACCCAGTACTTC. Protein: CASSFQTGGFTETQYF.

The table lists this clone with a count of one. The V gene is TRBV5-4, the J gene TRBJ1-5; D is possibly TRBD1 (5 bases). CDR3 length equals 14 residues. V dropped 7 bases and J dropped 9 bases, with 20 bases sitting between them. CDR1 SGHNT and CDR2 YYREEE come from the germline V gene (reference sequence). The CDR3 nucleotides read TGTGCCAGCTGGAATAGGGAAGGCCAGGGGCCCCAGCATTTT. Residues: CASWNREGQGPQHF.

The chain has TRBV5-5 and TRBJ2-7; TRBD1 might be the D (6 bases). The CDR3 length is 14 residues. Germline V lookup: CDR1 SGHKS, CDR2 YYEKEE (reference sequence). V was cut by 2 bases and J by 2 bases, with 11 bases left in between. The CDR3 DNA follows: TGTGCCAGCAGCTTAAGGACAGAGACCTACGAGCAGTACTTC. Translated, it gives CASSLRTETYEQYF.

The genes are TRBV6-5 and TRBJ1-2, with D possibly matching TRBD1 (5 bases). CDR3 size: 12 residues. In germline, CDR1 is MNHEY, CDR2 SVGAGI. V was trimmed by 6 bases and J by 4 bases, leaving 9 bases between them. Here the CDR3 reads CASRGPGYGYTF. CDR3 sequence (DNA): TGTGCCAGCAGGGGGCCGGGCTATGGCTACACCTTC.